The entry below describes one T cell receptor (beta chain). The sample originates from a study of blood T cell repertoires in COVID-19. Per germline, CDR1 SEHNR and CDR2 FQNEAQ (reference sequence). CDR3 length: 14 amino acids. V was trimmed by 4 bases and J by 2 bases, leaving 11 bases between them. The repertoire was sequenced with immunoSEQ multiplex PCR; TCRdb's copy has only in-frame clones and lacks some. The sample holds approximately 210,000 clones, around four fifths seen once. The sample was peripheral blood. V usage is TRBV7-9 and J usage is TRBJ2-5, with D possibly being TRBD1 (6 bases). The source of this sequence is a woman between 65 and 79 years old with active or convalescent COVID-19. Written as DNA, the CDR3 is TGTGCCAGCAGCTACGACAGGAGGCAAGAGACCCAGTACTTC. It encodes CASSYDRRQETQYF. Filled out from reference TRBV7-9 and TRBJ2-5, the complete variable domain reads DTGVSQNPRHKITKRGQNVTFRCDPISEHNRLYWYRQTLGQGPEFLTYFQNEAQLEKSRLLSDRFSAERPKGSFSTLEIQRTEQGDSAMYLCASSYDRRQETQYFGPGTRLLVL.